This T cell receptor (beta chain) stems from a study of blood T cell repertoires in COVID-19. Study in general: Collection of acute and convalescent COVID-19 samples took place in the United States, Italy and Spain. The cDNA or gDNA used as material had been derived from T cells, B-cell-depleted T cells, or PBMCs.

Participant age was about 18 to 89 years, and participants resided in approximately 24 US areas. The table came from immunoSEQ multiplex PCR; TCRdb's copy has only in-frame clones and leaves some out. The table records around 200,000 clones, more than 70% of them present only once. Unmatched junction bases numbered 3, after V lost 4 bases and J lost 1 base. The CDR3 covers 15 residues. Germline V gene lookup returns CDR1 SGDLS and CDR2 YYNGEE. The TCR was taken from a man aged 40-55 years with acute COVID-19. The V gene is TRBV9, the J gene TRBJ2-5, with 11 bases aligning to TRBD1. The material sequenced was PBMCs or T cells enriched from blood (not recorded which). This CDR3 reads CASSSGQGAQETQYF. The CDR3, as DNA: TGTGCCAGCAGCTCAGGACAGGGGGCCCAAGAGACCCAGTACTTC.